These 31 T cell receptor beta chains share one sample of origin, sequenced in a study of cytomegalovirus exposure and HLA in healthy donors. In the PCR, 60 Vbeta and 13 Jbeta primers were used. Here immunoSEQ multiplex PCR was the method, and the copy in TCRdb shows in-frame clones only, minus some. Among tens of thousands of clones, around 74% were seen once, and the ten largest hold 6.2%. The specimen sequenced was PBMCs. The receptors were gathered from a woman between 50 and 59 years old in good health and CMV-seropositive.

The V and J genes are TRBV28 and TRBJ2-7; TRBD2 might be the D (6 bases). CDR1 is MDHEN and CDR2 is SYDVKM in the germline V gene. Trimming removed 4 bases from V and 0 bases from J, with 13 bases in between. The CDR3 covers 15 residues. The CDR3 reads CASSSGLLSSYEQYF. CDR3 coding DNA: TGTGCCAGCAGTTCGGGACTTTTGAGCTCCTACGAGCAGTACTTC. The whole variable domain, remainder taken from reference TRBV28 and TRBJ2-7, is DVKVTQSSRYLVKRTGEKVFLECVQDMDHENMFWYRQDPGLGLRLIYFSYDVKMKEKGDIPEGYSVSREKKERFSLILESASTNQTSMYLCASSSGLLSSYEQYFGPGTRLTVT.

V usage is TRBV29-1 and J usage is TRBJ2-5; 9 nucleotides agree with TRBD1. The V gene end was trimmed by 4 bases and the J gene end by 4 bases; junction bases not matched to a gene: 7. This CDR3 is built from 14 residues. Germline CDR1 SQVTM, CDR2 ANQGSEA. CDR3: CSVGTGGSLETQYF. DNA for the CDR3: TGCAGCGTTGGAACAGGGGGCAGTTTAGAGACCCAGTACTTC. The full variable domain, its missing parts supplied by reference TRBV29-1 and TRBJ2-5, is SAVISQKPSRDICQRGTSLTIQCQVDSQVTMMFWYRQQPGQSLTLIATANQGSEATYESGFVIDKFPISRPNLTFSTLTVSNMSPEDSSIYLCSVGTGGSLETQYFGPGTRLLVL.

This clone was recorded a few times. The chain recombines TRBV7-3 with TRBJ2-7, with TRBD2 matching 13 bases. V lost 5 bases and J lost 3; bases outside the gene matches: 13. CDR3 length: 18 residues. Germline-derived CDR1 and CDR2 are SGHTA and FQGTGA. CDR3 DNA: TGTGCCAGCAGCCACTATCCCTGGACTAGCGGGAGTTTCTACGAGCAGTACTTC. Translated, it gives CASSHYPWTSGSFYEQYF.

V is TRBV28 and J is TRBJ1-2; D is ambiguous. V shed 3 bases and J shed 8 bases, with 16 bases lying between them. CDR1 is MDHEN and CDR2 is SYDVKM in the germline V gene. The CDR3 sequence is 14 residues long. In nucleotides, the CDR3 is TGTGCCAGCAGTTTCCATCCCGGGATTTGGGGCTACACCTTC. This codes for CASSFHPGIWGYTF.

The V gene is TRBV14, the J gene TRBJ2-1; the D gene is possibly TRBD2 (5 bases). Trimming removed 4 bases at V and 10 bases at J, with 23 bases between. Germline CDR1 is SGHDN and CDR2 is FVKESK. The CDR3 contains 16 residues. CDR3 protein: CASSPSQLSPWREQFF. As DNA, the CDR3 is TGTGCCAGCAGCCCCTCTCAGTTGAGCCCCTGGAGGGAGCAGTTCTTC.

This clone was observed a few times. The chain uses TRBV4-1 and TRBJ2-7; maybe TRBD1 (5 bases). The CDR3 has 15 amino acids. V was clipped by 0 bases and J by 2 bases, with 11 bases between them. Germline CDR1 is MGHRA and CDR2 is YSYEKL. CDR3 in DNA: TGCGCCAGCAGCCAAGATAATCCAGGGCCCTACGAGCAGTACTTC. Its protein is CASSQDNPGPYEQYF.

CDR3 bases: TGTGCCAGCAGCCAAGAGGGGGTCACAGATACGCAGTATTTT. Translating gives CASSQEGVTDTQYF. V gene TRBV9 combines with J gene TRBJ2-3; a weak D match, TRBD1 (6 bases). Germline CDR1 reads SGDLS; CDR2 reads YYNGEE. V was trimmed by 4 bases and J by 2 bases, leaving 11 bases between them. This CDR3 is built from 14 residues.

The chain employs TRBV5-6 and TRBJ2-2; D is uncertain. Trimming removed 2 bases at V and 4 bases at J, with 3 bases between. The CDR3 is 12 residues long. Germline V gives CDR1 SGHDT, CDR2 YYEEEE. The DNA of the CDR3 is TGTGCCAGCAGCTTAGCCACCGGGGAGCTGTTTTTT. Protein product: CASSLATGELFF.

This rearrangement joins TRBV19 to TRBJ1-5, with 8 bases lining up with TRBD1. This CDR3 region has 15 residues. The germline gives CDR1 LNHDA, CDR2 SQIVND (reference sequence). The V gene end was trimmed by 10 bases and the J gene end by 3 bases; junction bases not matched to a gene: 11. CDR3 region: CATSGRTGLNQPQHF. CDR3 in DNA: TGTGCCACCTCGGGCCGGACAGGGCTCAATCAGCCCCAGCATTTT.

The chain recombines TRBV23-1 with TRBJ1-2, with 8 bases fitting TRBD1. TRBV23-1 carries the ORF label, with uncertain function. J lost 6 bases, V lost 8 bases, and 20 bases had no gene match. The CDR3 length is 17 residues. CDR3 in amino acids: CASRTQPGGERSDGYTF. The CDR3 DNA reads TGCGCCAGCCGAACCCAACCAGGGGGCGAGAGATCAGATGGCTACACCTTC.

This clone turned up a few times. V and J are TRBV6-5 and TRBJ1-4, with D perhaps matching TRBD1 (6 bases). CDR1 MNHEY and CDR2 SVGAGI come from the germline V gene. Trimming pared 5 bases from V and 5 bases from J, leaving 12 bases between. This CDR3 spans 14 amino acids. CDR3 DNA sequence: TGTGCCAGCAGTACCGGGACATACAATGAAAAACTGTTTTTT. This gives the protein CASSTGTYNEKLFF.

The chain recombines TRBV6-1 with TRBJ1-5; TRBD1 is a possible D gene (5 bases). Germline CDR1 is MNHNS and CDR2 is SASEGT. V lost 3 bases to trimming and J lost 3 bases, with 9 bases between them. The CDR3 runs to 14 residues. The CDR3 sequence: CASSEGGTNQPQHF. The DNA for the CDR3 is TGTGCCAGCAGTGAGGGGGGGACCAATCAGCCCCAGCATTTT.

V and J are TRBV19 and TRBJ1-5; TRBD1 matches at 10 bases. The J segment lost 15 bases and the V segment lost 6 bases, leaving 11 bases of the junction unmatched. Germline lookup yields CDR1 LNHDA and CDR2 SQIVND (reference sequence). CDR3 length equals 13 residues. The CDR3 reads CASSSGTGVIWHF. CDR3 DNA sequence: TGTGCCAGTAGCTCCGGGACAGGGGTCATTTGGCATTTT. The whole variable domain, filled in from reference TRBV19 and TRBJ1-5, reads DGGITQSPKYLFRKEGQNVTLSCEQNLNHDAMYWYRQDPGQGLRLIYYSQIVNDFQKGDIAEGYSVSREKKESFPLTVTSAQKNPTAFYLCASSSGTGVIWHFGDGTRLSIL.

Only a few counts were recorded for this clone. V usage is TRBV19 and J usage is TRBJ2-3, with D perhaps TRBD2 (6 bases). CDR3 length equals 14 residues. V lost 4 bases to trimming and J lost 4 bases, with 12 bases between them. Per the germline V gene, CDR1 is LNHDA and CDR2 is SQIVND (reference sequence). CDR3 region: CASSTGGNADTQYF. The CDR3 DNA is TGTGCCAGTAGTACCGGGGGAAACGCAGATACGCAGTATTTT. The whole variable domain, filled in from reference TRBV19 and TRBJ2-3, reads DGGITQSPKYLFRKEGQNVTLSCEQNLNHDAMYWYRQDPGQGLRLIYYSQIVNDFQKGDIAEGYSVSREKKESFPLTVTSAQKNPTAFYLCASSTGGNADTQYFGPGTRLTVL.

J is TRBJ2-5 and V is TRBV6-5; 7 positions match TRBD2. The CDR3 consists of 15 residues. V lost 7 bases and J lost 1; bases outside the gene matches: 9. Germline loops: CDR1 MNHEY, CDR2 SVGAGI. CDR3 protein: CASIPGGGLQETQYF. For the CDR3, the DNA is TGTGCCAGCATTCCCGGGGGAGGGCTCCAAGAGACCCAGTACTTC.

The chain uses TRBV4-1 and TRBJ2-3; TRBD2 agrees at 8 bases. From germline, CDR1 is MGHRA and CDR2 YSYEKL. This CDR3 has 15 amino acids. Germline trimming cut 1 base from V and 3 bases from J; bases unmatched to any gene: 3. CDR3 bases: TGCGCCAGCAGCCAAGGGGGACTAGAAACAGATACGCAGTATTTT. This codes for CASSQGGLETDTQYF.

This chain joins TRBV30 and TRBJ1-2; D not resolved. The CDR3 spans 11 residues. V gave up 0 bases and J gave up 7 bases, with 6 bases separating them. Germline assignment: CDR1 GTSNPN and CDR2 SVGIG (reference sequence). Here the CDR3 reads CAWSVLVGYTF. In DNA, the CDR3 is TGTGCCTGGAGTGTTCTAGTTGGCTACACCTTC.

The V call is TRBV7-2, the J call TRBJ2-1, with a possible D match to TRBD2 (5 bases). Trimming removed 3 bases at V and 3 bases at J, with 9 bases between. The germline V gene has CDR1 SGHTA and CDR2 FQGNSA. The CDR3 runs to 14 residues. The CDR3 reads CASSFLTSYNEQFF. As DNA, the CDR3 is TGTGCCAGCAGCTTCTTAACTAGCTACAATGAGCAGTTCTTC.

CDR3 nucleotide sequence: TGTGCCAGCAGTGTACAGGGGTCCCACGAGCAGTACTTC. This sequence encodes CASSVQGSHEQYF. This chain joins TRBV2 and TRBJ2-7; 7 bases are a match to TRBD1. The CDR3 has 13 residues. V lost 4 bases and J lost 5; bases outside the gene matches: 5. The germline CDR1 and CDR2 sequences are SNHLY and FYNNEI. The full variable domain, rest sourced from reference TRBV2 and TRBJ2-7, is EPEVTQTPSHQVTQMGQEVILRCVPISNHLYFYWYRQILGQKVEFLVSFYNNEISEKSEIFDDQFSVERPDGSNFTLKIRSTKLEDSAMYFCASSVQGSHEQYFGPGTRLTVT.

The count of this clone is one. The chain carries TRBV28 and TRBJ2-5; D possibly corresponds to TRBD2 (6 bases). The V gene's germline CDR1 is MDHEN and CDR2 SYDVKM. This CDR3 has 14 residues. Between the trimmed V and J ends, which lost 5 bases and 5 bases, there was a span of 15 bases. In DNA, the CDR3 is TGTGCCAGCAGTGGACTACGCAAGGGGGAGACCCAGTACTTC. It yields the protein CASSGLRKGETQYF.

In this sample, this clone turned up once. For the CDR3, the DNA is TGTGCCAGCAGTTGGGGGACAGGGAATGAAAAACTGTTTTTT. It yields the protein CASSWGTGNEKLFF. The chain carries TRBV11-3 and TRBJ1-4; TRBD1 aligns across 9 bases. The CDR3 totals 14 residues. Germline V gene data show CDR1 as SGHNT and CDR2 as YENEEA. Losses at the gene ends were 6 bases for V and 5 bases for J; bases not matched to a gene: 4.

The CDR3 sequence: CASSESDPGGFQQYF. In DNA form, the CDR3 reads TGTGCCAGCAGTGAAAGCGACCCTGGAGGGTTTCAGCAGTACTTC. The rearrangement joins TRBV6-1 to TRBJ2-7; a possible D gene is TRBD2 (6 bases). This CDR3 is built from 15 residues. Germline CDR1 is MNHNS and CDR2 is SASEGT. Trimming stripped 2 bases from V and 8 bases from J, with 19 bases between.

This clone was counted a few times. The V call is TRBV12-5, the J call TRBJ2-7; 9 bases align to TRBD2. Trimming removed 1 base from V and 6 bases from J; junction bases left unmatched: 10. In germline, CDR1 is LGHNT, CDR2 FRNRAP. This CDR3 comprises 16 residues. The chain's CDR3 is CASGLGKMTSGGEQYF. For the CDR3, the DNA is TGTGCTAGTGGTTTGGGAAAGATGACTAGCGGAGGCGAGCAGTACTTC.

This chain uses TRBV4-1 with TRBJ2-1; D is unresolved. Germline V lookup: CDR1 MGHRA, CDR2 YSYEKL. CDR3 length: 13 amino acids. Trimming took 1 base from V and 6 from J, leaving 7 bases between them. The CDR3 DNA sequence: TGCGCCAGCAGCCAAGTTGGTAGCAATGAGCAGTTCTTC. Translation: CASSQVGSNEQFF.

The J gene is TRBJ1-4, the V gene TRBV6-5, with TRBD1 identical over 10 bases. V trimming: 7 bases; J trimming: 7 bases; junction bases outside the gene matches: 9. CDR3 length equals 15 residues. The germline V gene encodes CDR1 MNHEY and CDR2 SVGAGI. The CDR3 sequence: CASTRSGTGAEKLFF. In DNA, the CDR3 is TGTGCCAGCACTAGATCCGGGACAGGGGCTGAAAAACTGTTTTTT.

CDR3 sequence (DNA): TGTGCCAGTAGTATGTTTGGAGCGGGAGTGTCAGATACGCAGTATTTT. Amino acids: CASSMFGAGVSDTQYF. The genes are TRBV19 and TRBJ2-3; TRBD2 aligns across 8 bases. The CDR3 loop spans 16 amino acids. The trim removed 3 bases at V and 4 bases at J, leaving 9 bases unmatched. From germline, CDR1 is LNHDA and CDR2 SQIVND (reference sequence).

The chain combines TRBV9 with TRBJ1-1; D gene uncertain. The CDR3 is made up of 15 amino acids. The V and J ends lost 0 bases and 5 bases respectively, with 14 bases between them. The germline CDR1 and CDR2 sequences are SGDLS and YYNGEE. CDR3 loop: CASSVDGSGWTEAFF. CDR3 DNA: TGTGCCAGCAGCGTAGATGGGAGCGGATGGACTGAAGCTTTCTTT.

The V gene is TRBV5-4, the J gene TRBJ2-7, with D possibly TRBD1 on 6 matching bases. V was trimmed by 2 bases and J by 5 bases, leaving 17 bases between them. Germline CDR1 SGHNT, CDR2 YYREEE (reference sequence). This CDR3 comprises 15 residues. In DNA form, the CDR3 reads TGTGCCAGCAGCTTAGTTGGGACAACAAAAGACGAGCAGTACTTC. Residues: CASSLVGTTKDEQYF.

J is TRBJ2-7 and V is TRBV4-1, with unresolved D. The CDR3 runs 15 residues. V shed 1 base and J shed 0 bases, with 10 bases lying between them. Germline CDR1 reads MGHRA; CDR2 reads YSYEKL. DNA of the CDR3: TGCGCCAGCAGCCAAGTTCCGGCTAGCTCCTACGAGCAGTACTTC. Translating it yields CASSQVPASSYEQYF.

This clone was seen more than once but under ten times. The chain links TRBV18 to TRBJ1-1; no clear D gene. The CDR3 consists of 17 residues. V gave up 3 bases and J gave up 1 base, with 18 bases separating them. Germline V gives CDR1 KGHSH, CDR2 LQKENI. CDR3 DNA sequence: TGTGCCAGCTCACCGTTAGCGGGCGGCACCAAGAACACTGAAGCTTTCTTT. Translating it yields CASSPLAGGTKNTEAFF.

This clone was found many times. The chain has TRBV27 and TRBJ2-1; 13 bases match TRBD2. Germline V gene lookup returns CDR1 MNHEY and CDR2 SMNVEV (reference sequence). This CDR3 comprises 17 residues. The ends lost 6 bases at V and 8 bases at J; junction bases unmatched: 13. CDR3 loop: CASRSIIGTSGTHEQFF. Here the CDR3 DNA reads TGTGCCAGCAGATCGATCATCGGGACTAGCGGGACCCATGAGCAGTTCTTC.